The clone carrying this TCR beta chain was seen just once. CDR1 and CDR2 from the germline V gene are SEHNR and FQNEAQ (reference sequence). The germline V and J ends were trimmed by 1 base and 8 bases, with 14 bases remaining between them. The CDR3 covers 15 residues. Clones were read by immunoSEQ multiplex PCR, and TCRdb kept only the in-frame ones, dropping some. Of tens of thousands of clones in the sample, more than 75% were seen once. These data belong to a study of blood T cell repertoires in COVID-19. The chain couples TRBV7-9 to TRBJ1-4; tentative D call: TRBD1 (6 bases). This TCR was sampled from a man aged 50-60 years with active or convalescent COVID-19. The sample taken for sequencing was peripheral blood. In DNA form, the CDR3 reads TGTGCCAGCAGCTTAGTGCAGGGTGGGGGCGAAAAACTGTTTTTT. Translation: CASSLVQGGGEKLFF.